This is a list of T cell receptor beta chains from one sample in a study of human T cells and chemical hapten exposure. TCRdb called the RACE reads again in MiXCR, with one record for every CDR3 protein. The sample yields some 300,000 distinct CDR3 sequences, approximately 5.8% seen once. Sample: whole blood, taken in connection with sensitization to the hapten diphenylcyclopropenone (DPC). The receptors derive from a woman younger than 35 with alopecia areata. Some clones in this sample may be carry-over from other donors' samples. CDR3s include the opening cysteine and the closing phenylalanine or tryptophan. D genes are given only for firm matches. The listing skips clone size in some rows; elsewhere it reads once, few, many or a size class.

>TRBV11-2|.|TRBJ1-2|.
TGTGCCAGCAGCTTACCTACCGGAGTAAGCATTGGCTACACCTTC
CASSLPTGVSIGYTF
>TRBV3-1|.|TRBJ1-6|few
TGTGCCAGCAGCCAAGCGGTTGGGGGGCGAAATTCACCCCTCCACTTT
CASSQAVGGRNSPLHF
>TRBV29-1|.|TRBJ2-3|many
TGCAGCGTGTGGACAGAGGGCACAGATACGCAGTATTTT
CSVWTEGTDTQYF
>TRBV10-3|TRBD1|TRBJ1-1|.
TGTGCCATCAGTGCGACAGGGGTAAACACTGAAGCTTTCTTT
CAISATGVNTEAFF
>TRBV18|.|TRBJ1-1|many
TGTGCCAGCTCACCTCGGGACGGGAGGAACACTGAAGCTTTCTTT
CASSPRDGRNTEAFF
>TRBV18|.|TRBJ2-5|many
TGTGCCAGCTCACCAACAGGAAAGACCCAGTACTTC
CASSPTGKTQYF
>TRBV10-3|.|TRBJ1-3|.
TGTGCCATCAGGGAGAGTCTTGGAGTTTCTGGAAACACCATATATTTT
CAIRESLGVSGNTIYF
>TRBV4-1|.|TRBJ2-1|many
TGCGCCAGCAGCCAAGCGGCTAGCTACGATGAGCAGTTCTTC
CASSQAASYDEQFF
>TRBV12-3/TRBV12-4|.|TRBJ2-7|.
TGTGCCAGCGGGGGGGGCCACGAGCAGTACTTC
CASGGGHEQYF
>TRBV12-3/TRBV12-4|TRBD1|TRBJ1-4|many
TGTGCCAGCAGTTCGGGACAGGGTTGGACTAATGAAAAACTGTTTTTT
CASSSGQGWTNEKLFF
>TRBV19|.|TRBJ1-5|few
TGTGCCAGTAGTAGGGAGGGCCGCAATCAGCCCCAGCATTTT
CASSREGRNQPQHF
>TRBV9|.|TRBJ2-1|.
TGTGCCAGCAGCGGAGGTAAGGACTACAATGAGCAGTTCTTC
CASSGGKDYNEQFF
>TRBV29-1|.|TRBJ2-3|few
TGCAGCGTCTATGTTCCGGCTAGAGATACGCAGTATTTT
CSVYVPARDTQYF
>TRBV19|.|TRBJ2-6|.
TGTGCCAGTTGCAGGGTCACAGGGGCCAACGTCCTGACTTTC
CASCRVTGANVLTF
>TRBV20-1|TRBD1|TRBJ2-1|many
TGCAGTGCCTCACAGGGGTGGGATGAGCAGTTCTTC
CSASQGWDEQFF
>TRBV7-2|TRBD1|TRBJ1-6|.
TGTGCCAGCAGCTTAGTGGGCGGGACAGGGGGCTTGGGTTCACCCCTCCACTTT
CASSLVGGTGGLGSPLHF
>TRBV6-2/TRBV6-3|.|TRBJ1-1|once
TGTGCCAGCAGTTACGGGTACACTGAAGCTTTCTTT
CASSYGYTEAFF
>TRBV20-1|.|TRBJ1-5|many
TGCAGTGCTGTTATTCAGCCCCAGCATTTT
CSAVIQPQHF
>TRBV21-1|.|TRBJ2-1|.
TGTGCCACCCGGCAGGGGGCCTACCCGGATGAGCAGTTCTTC
CATRQGAYPDEQFF